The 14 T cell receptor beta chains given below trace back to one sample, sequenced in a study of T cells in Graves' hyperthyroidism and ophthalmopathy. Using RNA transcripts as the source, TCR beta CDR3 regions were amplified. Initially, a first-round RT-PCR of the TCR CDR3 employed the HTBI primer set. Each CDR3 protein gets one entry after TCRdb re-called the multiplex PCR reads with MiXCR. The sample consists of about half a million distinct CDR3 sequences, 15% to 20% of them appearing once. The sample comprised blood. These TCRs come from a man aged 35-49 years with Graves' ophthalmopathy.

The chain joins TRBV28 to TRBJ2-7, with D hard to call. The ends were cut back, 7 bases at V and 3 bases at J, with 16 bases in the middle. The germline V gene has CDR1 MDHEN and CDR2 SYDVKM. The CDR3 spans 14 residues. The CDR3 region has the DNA TGTGCCAGCACCGAACCCATCTCAGACTACGAGCAGTACTTC. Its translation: CASTEPISDYEQYF.

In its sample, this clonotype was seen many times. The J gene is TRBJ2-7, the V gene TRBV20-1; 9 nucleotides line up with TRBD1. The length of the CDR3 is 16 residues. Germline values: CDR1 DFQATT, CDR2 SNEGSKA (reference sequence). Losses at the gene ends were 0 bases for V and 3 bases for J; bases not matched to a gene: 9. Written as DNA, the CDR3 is TGCAGTGCTAGAGATGGGCTAGGACAGGGGTTCTACGAGCAGTACTTC. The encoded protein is CSARDGLGQGFYEQYF.

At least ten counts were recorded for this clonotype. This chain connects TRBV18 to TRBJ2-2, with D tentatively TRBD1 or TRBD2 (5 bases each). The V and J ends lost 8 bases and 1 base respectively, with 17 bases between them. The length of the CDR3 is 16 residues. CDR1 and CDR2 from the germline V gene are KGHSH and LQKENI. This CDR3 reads CASPLGREGNTGELFF. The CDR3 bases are TGTGCCAGCCCCCTGGGGCGAGAGGGGAACACCGGGGAGCTGTTTTTT.

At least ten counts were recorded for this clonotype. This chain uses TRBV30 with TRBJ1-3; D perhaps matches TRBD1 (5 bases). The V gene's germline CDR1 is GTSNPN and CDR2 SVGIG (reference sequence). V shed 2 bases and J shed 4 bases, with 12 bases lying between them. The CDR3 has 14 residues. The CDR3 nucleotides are TGTGCCTGGAGTCCAGGGAGTGCGGGAAACACCATATATTTT. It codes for CAWSPGSAGNTIYF.

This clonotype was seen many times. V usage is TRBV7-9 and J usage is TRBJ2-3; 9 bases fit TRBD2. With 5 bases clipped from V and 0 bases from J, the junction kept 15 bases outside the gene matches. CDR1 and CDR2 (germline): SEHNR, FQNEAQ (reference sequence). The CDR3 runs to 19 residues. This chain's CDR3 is CASSSGGHSGGQSTDTQYF. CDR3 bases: TGTGCCAGCAGCAGCGGGGGGCATTCGGGAGGACAGAGCACAGATACGCAGTATTTT.

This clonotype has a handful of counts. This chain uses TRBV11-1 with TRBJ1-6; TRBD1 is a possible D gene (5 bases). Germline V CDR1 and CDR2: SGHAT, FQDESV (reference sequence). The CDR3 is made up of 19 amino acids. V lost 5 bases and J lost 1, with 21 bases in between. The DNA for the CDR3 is TGTGCCAGCAGCCAAGCCGGGACTTCGGGAGGATCCTATAATTCACCCCTCCACTTT. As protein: CASSQAGTSGGSYNSPLHF.

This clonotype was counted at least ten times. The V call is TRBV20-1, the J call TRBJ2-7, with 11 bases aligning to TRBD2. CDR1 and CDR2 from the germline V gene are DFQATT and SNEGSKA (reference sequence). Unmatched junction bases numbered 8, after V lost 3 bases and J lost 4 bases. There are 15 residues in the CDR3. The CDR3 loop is CSASVLAGVLYEQYF. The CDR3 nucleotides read TGCAGTGCTAGTGTACTAGCGGGAGTCCTTTACGAGCAGTACTTC.

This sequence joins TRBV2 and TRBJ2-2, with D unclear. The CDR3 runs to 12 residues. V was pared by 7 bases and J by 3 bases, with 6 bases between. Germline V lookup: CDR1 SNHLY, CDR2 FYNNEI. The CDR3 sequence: CASTWHTGELFF. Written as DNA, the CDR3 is TGTGCCAGCACCTGGCACACCGGGGAGCTGTTTTTT.

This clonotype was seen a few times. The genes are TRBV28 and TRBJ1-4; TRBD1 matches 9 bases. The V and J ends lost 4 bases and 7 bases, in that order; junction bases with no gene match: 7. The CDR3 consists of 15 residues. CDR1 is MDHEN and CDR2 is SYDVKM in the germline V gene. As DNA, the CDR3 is TGTGCCAGCAGTTGGCTCACAGGGGGCTTTGAAAAACTGTTTTTT. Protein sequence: CASSWLTGGFEKLFF.

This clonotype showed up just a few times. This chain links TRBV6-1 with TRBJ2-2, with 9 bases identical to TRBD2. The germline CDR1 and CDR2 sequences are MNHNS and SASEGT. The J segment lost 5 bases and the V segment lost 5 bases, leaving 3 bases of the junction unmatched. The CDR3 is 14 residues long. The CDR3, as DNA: TGTGCCAGCAGTATAGCGGGAGATACCGGGGAGCTGTTTTTT. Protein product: CASSIAGDTGELFF.

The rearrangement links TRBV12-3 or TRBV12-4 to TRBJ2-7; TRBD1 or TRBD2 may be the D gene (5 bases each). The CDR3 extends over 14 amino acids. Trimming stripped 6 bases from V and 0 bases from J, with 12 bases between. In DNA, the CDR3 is TGTGCCAGCAGACGGGACCCTAGCTCCTACGAGCAGTACTTC. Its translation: CASRRDPSSYEQYF.

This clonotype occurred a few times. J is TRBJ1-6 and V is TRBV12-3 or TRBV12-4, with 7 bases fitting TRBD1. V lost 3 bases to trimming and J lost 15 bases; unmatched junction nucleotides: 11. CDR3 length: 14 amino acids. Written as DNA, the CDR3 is TGTGCCAGCAGTTTCGGAGGAGGGACAGCTTTCCTCCACTTT. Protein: CASSFGGGTAFLHF.

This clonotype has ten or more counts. Here the CDR3 DNA reads TGTGCCAGCAGACCACTAGCGGGGGGACCCACAGATACGCAGTATTTT. Its protein product is CASRPLAGGPTDTQYF. The rearrangement joins TRBV27 to TRBJ2-3; 12 positions agree with TRBD2. Looked up from germline, CDR1 is MNHEY and CDR2 is SMNVEV (reference sequence). The V gene end was trimmed by 6 bases and the J gene end by 2 bases; junction bases not matched to a gene: 6. The CDR3 has 16 residues.

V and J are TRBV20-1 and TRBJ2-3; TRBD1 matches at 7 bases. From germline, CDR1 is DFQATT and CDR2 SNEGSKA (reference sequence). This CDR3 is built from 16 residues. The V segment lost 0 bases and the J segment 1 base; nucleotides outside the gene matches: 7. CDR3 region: CSARDRDSPRTDTQYF. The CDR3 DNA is TGCAGTGCTAGAGATCGGGACAGTCCCCGCACAGATACGCAGTATTTT.